The 11 T cell receptor beta chains given below trace back to one sample, sequenced in a study of cytomegalovirus exposure and HLA in healthy donors. 60 Vbeta and 13 Jbeta primers were used in PCR. Using immunoSEQ multiplex PCR, the repertoire was profiled, and TCRdb retains in-frame clones only, with some absent. The sample includes 95,000 to 150,000 clones, around 78% of them seen just once. Sequencing used PBMCs. These receptors all come from a middle-aged man in good health and CMV-seronegative.

The CDR3 sequence is CASSLRGQGRNEQFF. CDR3 in DNA: TGTGCCAGCAGCCTTCGCGGACAGGGACGCAATGAGCAGTTCTTC. The chain recombines TRBV27 with TRBJ2-1; TRBD1 matches 8 bases. In germline, CDR1 is MNHEY, CDR2 SMNVEV (reference sequence). V gave up 6 bases and J gave up 6 bases; unmatched junction bases: 10. This CDR3 has 15 residues.

This clone was seen just once. Other nucleotide sequences from this sample produce the same CDR3. The chain links TRBV5-1 to TRBJ2-1; D might be TRBD1 (6 bases). V lost 0 bases to trimming and J lost 0 bases, with 7 bases between them. CDR1 is SGHRS and CDR2 is YFSETQ in the germline V gene. The CDR3 has 15 residues. In DNA form, the CDR3 reads TGCGCCAGCAGCTTGGTAGGGGGCTCCTACAATGAGCAGTTCTTC. Its translation is CASSLVGGSYNEQFF.

This clone has a single count. The rearrangement links TRBV19 to TRBJ2-3; 8 positions match TRBD1. Losses at the gene ends were 3 bases for V and 7 bases for J; bases not matched to a gene: 9. Per the germline V gene, CDR1 is LNHDA and CDR2 is SQIVND (reference sequence). The CDR3 runs to 15 residues. The CDR3 loop reads CASSIIEAGGHTQYF. DNA for the CDR3: TGTGCCAGTAGTATTATTGAGGCAGGGGGCCATACGCAGTATTTT.

The rearrangement uses TRBV2 and TRBJ1-5, with no clear D. The ends were cut back, 4 bases at V and 1 base at J, with 5 bases in the middle. Per the germline V gene, CDR1 is SNHLY and CDR2 is FYNNEI. This CDR3 comprises 13 residues. The CDR3 protein is CASSGESNQPQHF. The CDR3 nucleotides are TGTGCCAGCAGTGGCGAGAGCAATCAGCCCCAGCATTTT. The whole variable domain, filled in from reference TRBV2 and TRBJ1-5, reads EPEVTQTPSHQVTQMGQEVILRCVPISNHLYFYWYRQILGQKVEFLVSFYNNEISEKSEIFDDQFSVERPDGSNFTLKIRSTKLEDSAMYFCASSGESNQPQHFGDGTRLSIL.

The chain combines TRBV5-1 with TRBJ2-5; D is possibly TRBD1 (5 bases). V gave up 5 bases and J gave up 1 base, with 15 bases separating them. The germline V gene has CDR1 SGHRS and CDR2 YFSETQ. The CDR3 sequence is 15 residues long. The CDR3 is CASSARTTPQETQYF. The DNA for the CDR3 is TGCGCCAGCAGTGCCCGGACAACTCCCCAAGAGACCCAGTACTTC.

The chain is built from TRBV5-4 and TRBJ2-3; 7 bases are a match to TRBD2. The CDR3 covers 13 residues. Looked up from germline, CDR1 is SGHNT and CDR2 is YYREEE (reference sequence). The V segment lost 4 bases and the J segment 6 bases; nucleotides outside the gene matches: 5. The CDR3 DNA reads TGTGCCAGCAGCACGACTAGCAGGGATACGCAGTATTTT. Translation gives CASSTTSRDTQYF.

The chain combines TRBV2 with TRBJ1-1; 7 bases are shared with TRBD1. The CDR3 sequence is 14 residues long. CDR1 and CDR2 (germline): SNHLY, FYNNEI. The trim removed 5 bases at V and 0 bases at J, leaving 3 bases unmatched. CDR3: CASSFDRVNTEAFF. Written as DNA, the CDR3 is TGTGCCAGCAGTTTTGACAGGGTGAACACTGAAGCTTTCTTT.

The chain combines TRBV2 with TRBJ2-5; 14 bases map to TRBD2. CDR1 SNHLY and CDR2 FYNNEI come from the germline V gene. Germline trimming cut 7 bases from V and 4 bases from J; bases unmatched to any gene: 5. The CDR3 extends over 15 amino acids. This chain's CDR3 is CASKTSGGEGETQYF. The CDR3 nucleotides are TGTGCCAGCAAGACTAGCGGGGGGGAGGGAGAGACCCAGTACTTC. Full variable domain (missing parts from reference TRBV2 and TRBJ2-5): EPEVTQTPSHQVTQMGQEVILRCVPISNHLYFYWYRQILGQKVEFLVSFYNNEISEKSEIFDDQFSVERPDGSNFTLKIRSTKLEDSAMYFCASKTSGGEGETQYFGPGTRLLVL.

This rearrangement joins TRBV5-4 to TRBJ1-1; TRBD1 matches 10 bases. Germline V gene lookup returns CDR1 SGHNT and CDR2 YYREEE (reference sequence). Trimming removed 2 bases from V and 0 bases from J; junction bases left unmatched: 4. CDR3 size: 16 residues. Here the CDR3 reads CASSLRQGALNTEAFF. The DNA of the CDR3 is TGTGCCAGCAGCTTACGACAGGGGGCCTTGAACACTGAAGCTTTCTTT.

The gene calls are TRBV28 and TRBJ1-2; tentative D call: TRBD1 (5 bases). The V end was cut by 6 bases, the J end by 7 bases, with 12 bases between. The CDR3 spans 12 residues. Looked up from germline, CDR1 is MDHEN and CDR2 is SYDVKM. The CDR3 is CASSGRDFGYTF. CDR3 in DNA: TGTGCCAGCAGCGGTAGGGACTTTGGCTACACCTTC.

The chain combines TRBV4-3 with TRBJ2-5; no definite D call. This CDR3 has 14 amino acids. Deletions cut 0 bases from V and 9 bases from J, with 14 bases between. Germline V gene sequence: CDR1 LGHNA, CDR2 YSLEER. CDR3 nucleotide sequence: TGCGCCAGCAGCCAAGATGGGCAGTCCGGCCCCCAGTACTTC. This codes for CASSQDGQSGPQYF.